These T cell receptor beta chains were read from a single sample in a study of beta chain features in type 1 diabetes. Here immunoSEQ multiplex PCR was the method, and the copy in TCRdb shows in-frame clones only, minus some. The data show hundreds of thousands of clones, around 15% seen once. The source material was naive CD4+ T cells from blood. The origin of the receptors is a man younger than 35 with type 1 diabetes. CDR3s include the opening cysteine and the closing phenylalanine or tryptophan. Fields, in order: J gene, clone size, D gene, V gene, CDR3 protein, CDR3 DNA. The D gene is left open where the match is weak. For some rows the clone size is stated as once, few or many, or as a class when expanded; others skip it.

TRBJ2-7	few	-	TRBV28	CASRSLYEQYF	TGTGCCAGCAGATCCCTCTACGAGCAGTACTTC
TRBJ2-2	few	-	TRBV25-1	CASSGPQGANTGELFF	TGTGCCAGCTCCGGTCCCCAGGGTGCGAACACCGGGGAGCTGTTTTTT
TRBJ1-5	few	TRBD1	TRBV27	CASRQDGTGHNQPQHF	TGTGCCAGCAGGCAAGATGGGACAGGCCACAATCAGCCCCAGCATTTT
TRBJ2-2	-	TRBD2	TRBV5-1	CASSPPAGENTGELFF	TGCGCCAGCAGCCCCCCGGCGGGGGAGAACACCGGGGAGCTGTTTTTT
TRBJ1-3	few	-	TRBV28	CASSLDSGNTIYF	TGTGCCAGCAGTTTGGACTCTGGAAACACCATATATTTT
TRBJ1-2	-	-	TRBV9	CASSVGSTYGYTF	TGTGCCAGCAGCGTAGGATCGACCTATGGCTACACCTTC
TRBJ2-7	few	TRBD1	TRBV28	CASDGAPGQGAREQYF	TGTGCCAGCGATGGGGCTCCGGGACAGGGGGCGAGGGAGCAGTACTTC
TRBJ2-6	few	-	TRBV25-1	CASSEYTVGGSGANVLTF	TGTGCCAGCAGTGAATACACAGTGGGGGGCTCTGGGGCCAACGTCCTGACTTTC
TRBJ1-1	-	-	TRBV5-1	CASSFTGSGTEAFF	TGCGCCAGCAGCTTTACAGGGTCGGGCACTGAAGCTTTCTTT
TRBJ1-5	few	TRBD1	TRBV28	CASSTLGQGGNQPQHF	TGTGCCAGCAGCACATTGGGACAGGGGGGAAATCAGCCCCAGCATTTT
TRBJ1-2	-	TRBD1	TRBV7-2	CASSLEDRTYYGYTF	TGTGCCAGCAGCTTAGAGGACAGGACCTACTATGGCTACACCTTC
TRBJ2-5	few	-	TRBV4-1	CASSQAPDPGLETQYF	TGCGCCAGCAGCCAAGCCCCGGACCCGGGTCTCGAGACCCAGTACTTC
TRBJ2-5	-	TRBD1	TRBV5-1	CASSFGDRGVGTQYF	TGCGCCAGCAGCTTCGGCGACAGGGGGGTCGGGACCCAGTACTTC
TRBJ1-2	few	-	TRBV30	CAWRRAQDYGYTF	TGTGCCTGGAGAAGGGCGCAGGACTATGGCTACACCTTC
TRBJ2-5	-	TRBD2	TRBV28	CASSPPGLAKTQYF	TGTGCCAGCAGCCCGCCGGGACTAGCGAAGACCCAGTACTTC
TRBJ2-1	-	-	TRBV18	CASQTATSQQFF	TGTGCCAGCCAAACGGCCACGTCCCAGCAGTTCTTC
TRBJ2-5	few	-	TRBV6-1	CASSEAGLETQYF	TGTGCCAGCAGTGAAGCAGGCCTAGAGACCCAGTACTTC
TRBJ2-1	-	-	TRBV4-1	CASSPLGEAEDEQFF	TGCGCCAGCAGCCCCTTAGGTGAGGCGGAGGATGAGCAGTTCTTC
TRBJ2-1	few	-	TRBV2	CASRPSVNEQFF	TGTGCCAGCAGGCCCTCAGTAAATGAGCAGTTCTTC
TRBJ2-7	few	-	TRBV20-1	CSGESGRGQYF	TGCAGTGGCGAGAGCGGACGGGGGCAGTACTTC
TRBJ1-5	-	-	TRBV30	CAWSSRGAESYPQPQHF	TGTGCCTGGAGTTCGAGGGGAGCTGAATCTTACCCTCAGCCCCAGCATTTT
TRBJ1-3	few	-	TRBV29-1	CSVVSGAGGTIYF	TGCAGCGTTGTTTCAGGTGCCGGGGGCACCATATATTTT
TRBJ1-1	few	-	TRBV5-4	CASSSTVNTEAFF	TGTGCCAGCAGCTCCACAGTGAACACTGAAGCTTTCTTT
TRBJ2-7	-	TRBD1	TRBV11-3	CASSPHEWGQALF	TGTGCCAGCAGCCCCCATGAGTGGGGACAGGCCCTCTTC
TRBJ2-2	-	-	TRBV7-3	CASSLEAGELFF	TGTGCCAGCAGCTTAGAAGCCGGGGAGCTGTTTTTT
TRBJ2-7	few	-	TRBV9	CASSVDGPGAEQYF	TGTGCCAGCAGCGTTGACGGCCCCGGGGCCGAGCAGTACTTC
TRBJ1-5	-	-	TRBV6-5	CASSRIGETPQHF	TGTGCCAGCAGCCGTATCGGTGAGACGCCCCAGCATTTT
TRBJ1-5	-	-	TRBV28	CASTLLGRSQPQHF	TGTGCCAGCACCCTCCTTGGGAGGAGCCAGCCCCAGCATTTT
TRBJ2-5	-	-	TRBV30	CAWAGGETQYF	TGTGCCTGGGCAGGAGGGGAGACCCAGTACTTC
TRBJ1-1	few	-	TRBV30	CAWSPNRNDGAFF	TGTGCCTGGAGCCCGAACCGGAACGATGGAGCTTTCTTT
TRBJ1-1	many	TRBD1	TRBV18	CASSGQGNTEAFF	TGTGCCAGCTCAGGACAGGGGAACACTGAAGCTTTCTTT
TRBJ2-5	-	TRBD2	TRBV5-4	CASSLASGEALETQYF	TGTGCCAGCAGCTTGGCTAGCGGGGAAGCGTTGGAGACCCAGTACTTC
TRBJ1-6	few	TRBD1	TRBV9	CASSVLTGNSPLHF	TGTGCCAGCAGCGTACTGACAGGGAACTCACCCCTCCACTTT
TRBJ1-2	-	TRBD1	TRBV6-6	CASSSTGVNNGYTF	TGTGCCAGCAGTTCGACAGGGGTGAACAATGGCTACACCTTC
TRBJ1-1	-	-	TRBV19	CASTGTRKNTEAFF	TGTGCCAGTACCGGGACTCGGAAGAACACTGAAGCTTTCTTT
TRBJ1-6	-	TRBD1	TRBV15	CATSSPLGTVGNSPLHF	TGTGCCACCAGCAGCCCCCTGGGGACAGTCGGAAATTCACCCCTCCACTTT
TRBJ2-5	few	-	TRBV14	CASSGYIQETQYF	TGTGCCAGCAGCGGGTACATCCAGGAGACCCAGTACTTC
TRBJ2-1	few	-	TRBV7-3	CASSIGMGPPIYNEQFF	TGTGCCAGCAGCATTGGTATGGGACCGCCAATCTACAATGAGCAGTTCTTC
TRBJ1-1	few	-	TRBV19	CASSSSWAEAFF	TGTGCCAGTAGTTCCTCTTGGGCTGAAGCTTTCTTT
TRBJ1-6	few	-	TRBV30	CAWSVTEKLHF	TGTGCCTGGAGTGTCACAGAAAAGCTCCACTTT
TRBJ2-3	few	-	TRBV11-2	CASSSQYF	TGTGCCAGCAGCTCGCAGTATTTT
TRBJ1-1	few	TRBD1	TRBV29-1	CSAGQGGTEAFF	TGCAGCGCCGGACAGGGCGGCACTGAAGCTTTCTTT
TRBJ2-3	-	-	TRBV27	CASSLRGSSTDTQYF	TGTGCCAGCAGTTTAAGGGGGTCAAGCACAGATACGCAGTATTTT
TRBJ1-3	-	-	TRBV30	CAWSVFSPSGNTIYF	TGTGCCTGGAGTGTATTTTCCCCGTCTGGAAACACCATATATTTT
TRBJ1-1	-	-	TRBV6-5	CASSYSWGNTEAFF	TGTGCCAGCAGTTACTCCTGGGGGAACACTGAAGCTTTCTTT
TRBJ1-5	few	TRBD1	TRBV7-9	CASSPGQGSGNQPQHF	TGTGCCAGCAGCCCTGGACAGGGTTCGGGCAATCAGCCCCAGCATTTT
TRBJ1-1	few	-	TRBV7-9	CASSLEGLNTEAFF	TGTGCCAGCAGCTTAGAAGGCTTGAACACTGAAGCTTTCTTT
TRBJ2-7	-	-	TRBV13	CASSPDNSLASYEQYF	TGTGCCAGCAGCCCCGATAACTCACTAGCTTCCTACGAGCAGTACTTC
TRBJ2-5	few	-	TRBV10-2	CASTKGERRQETQYF	TGCGCCAGCACCAAGGGGGAGCGGAGGCAAGAGACCCAGTACTTC
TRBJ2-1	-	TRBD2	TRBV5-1	CASSLRLAGTFSYNEQFF	TGCGCCAGCAGTCTCCGACTAGCGGGGACCTTCTCCTACAATGAGCAGTTCTTC
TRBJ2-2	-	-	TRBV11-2	CASSLGQNTGELFF	TGTGCCAGCAGCTTAGGACAGAACACCGGGGAGCTGTTTTTT
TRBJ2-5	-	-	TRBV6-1	CASSVVLRETQYF	TGTGCCAGCAGTGTGGTCCTGAGGGAGACCCAGTACTTC
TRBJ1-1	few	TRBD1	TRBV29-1	CSVDRGPAEAFF	TGCAGCGTAGACAGGGGACCGGCTGAAGCTTTCTTT
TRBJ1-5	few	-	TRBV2	CASSASDQPQHF	TGTGCCAGCAGTGCGTCCGATCAGCCCCAGCATTTT
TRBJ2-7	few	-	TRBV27	CASSLSGSGFGYEQYF	TGTGCCAGCAGTTTATCTGGGTCAGGGTTTGGCTACGAGCAGTACTTC